The clone carrying this T cell receptor (beta chain) showed up just once. This record comes from a study of cytomegalovirus exposure and HLA in healthy donors. Germline CDR1 reads MNHNS; CDR2 reads SASEGT. This CDR3 has 13 residues. V lost 2 bases to trimming and J lost 3 bases, with 7 bases between them. Data came from immunoSEQ multiplex PCR; TCRdb stores just in-frame clones and leaves some out. Among nearly 80,000 clones listed, roughly 93% were seen once. The rearrangement joins TRBV6-1 to TRBJ1-2; D call uncertain. The sequence came from a woman aged 25 to 39 in good health and CMV-seronegative. Material for sequencing was PBMCs. This chain's CDR3 is CASSELRDYGYTF. The CDR3 region has the DNA TGTGCCAGCAGTGAATTGAGAGACTATGGCTACACCTTC.